Each of the 22 T cell receptor beta chains below was sequenced from the same sample in a study of blood T cell repertoires in COVID-19. Sequenced by immunoSEQ multiplex PCR; TCRdb stores in-frame clones only, minus some. Seen here are 110,000 or so clones, approximately 72% observed once, and the top ten hold approximately 19%. The sequenced material came from peripheral blood. Receptor source: a woman aged 70-85 years with acute or convalescent COVID-19.

V and J are TRBV6-5 and TRBJ2-7; D might be TRBD2 (5 bases). The CDR3 runs 13 residues. Germline V gives CDR1 MNHEY, CDR2 SVGAGI. Trimming pared 9 bases from V and 0 bases from J, leaving 12 bases between. CDR3 bases: TGTGCCAGTACATCGGGGAGCTCCTACGAGCAGTACTTC. It is translated as CASTSGSSYEQYF.

This chain uses TRBV2 with TRBJ2-3; 10 bases line up with TRBD2. Germline V gene data show CDR1 as SNHLY and CDR2 as FYNNEI. This CDR3 region has 16 residues. V trimming: 8 bases; J trimming: 4 bases; junction bases outside the gene matches: 12. The CDR3 reads CASRRASGGQSDTQYF. The CDR3, as DNA: TGTGCCAGCCGCCGGGCTAGCGGGGGTCAGTCAGATACGCAGTATTTT.

The J gene is TRBJ2-1, the V gene TRBV6-5; a possible D gene is TRBD1 (5 bases). Trimming removed 7 bases at V and 0 bases at J, with 13 bases between. This CDR3 region has 15 residues. Germline values: CDR1 MNHEY, CDR2 SVGAGI. CDR3 in amino acids: CASKESRASYNEQFF. CDR3 nucleotides: TGTGCCAGCAAAGAAAGCAGGGCCTCCTACAATGAGCAGTTCTTC.

This chain joins TRBV29-1 and TRBJ2-1; the D gene is possibly TRBD1 (5 bases). The V gene's germline CDR1 is SQVTM and CDR2 ANQGSEA. The CDR3 is 11 residues long. Trimming removed 4 bases at V and 4 bases at J, with 5 bases between. The CDR3 DNA sequence: TGCAGCGTTGGACAGTACAATGAGCAGTTCTTC. Protein: CSVGQYNEQFF.

The V call is TRBV28, the J call TRBJ2-7; the D gene is possibly TRBD2 (6 bases). Per the germline V gene, CDR1 is MDHEN and CDR2 is SYDVKM. V was cut by 6 bases and J by 3 bases, with 15 bases left in between. CDR3 length: 14 amino acids. The CDR3 sequence: CASRMGRSGYEQYF. The CDR3 region has the DNA TGTGCCAGCAGGATGGGACGTAGCGGCTACGAGCAGTACTTC.

This chain links TRBV4-3 with TRBJ2-1; a possible D gene is TRBD2 (5 bases). This CDR3 has 16 amino acids. Trimming stripped 0 bases from V and 4 bases from J, with 13 bases between. Germline V gene lookup returns CDR1 LGHNA and CDR2 YSLEER. CDR3 protein: CASSQEEGLGYNEQFF. CDR3 nucleotides: TGCGCCAGCAGCCAAGAAGAAGGACTGGGGTACAATGAGCAGTTCTTC.

The chain employs TRBV24-1 and TRBJ1-1, with D maybe TRBD1 (5 bases). V lost 10 bases and J lost 1, with 15 bases in between. This CDR3 contains 14 residues. Germline V lookup: CDR1 KGHDR, CDR2 SFDVKD. This CDR3 reads CATPASTANTEAFF. In nucleotides, the CDR3 is TGTGCCACGCCGGCTTCGACAGCGAACACTGAAGCTTTCTTT.

The gene calls are TRBV6-6 and TRBJ2-4; 7 nucleotides match TRBD1. CDR1 is MNHNY and CDR2 is SVGAGI in the germline V gene (reference sequence). Trimming at V came to 6 bases and at J to 0 bases, leaving 2 bases not matched to a gene. The CDR3 covers 14 residues. CDR3 protein: CASRQGVAKNIQYF. DNA of the CDR3: TGTGCCAGCAGGCAGGGGGTAGCCAAAAACATTCAGTACTTC.

This chain links TRBV7-2 with TRBJ2-5; 11 nucleotides align to TRBD1. With V trimmed by 2 bases and J by 1 base, 6 bases remained unmatched. This CDR3 contains 17 residues. Germline V gene data show CDR1 as SGHTA and CDR2 as FQGNSA. The CDR3, as DNA: TGTGCCAGCAGCTTACGAGGACAGGGGGCCGGCCAAGAGACCCAGTACTTC. It translates to CASSLRGQGAGQETQYF.

The chain employs TRBV29-1 and TRBJ2-1; 8 bases map to TRBD1. The trim removed 4 bases at V and 6 bases at J, leaving 8 bases unmatched. CDR3 length: 14 amino acids. From germline, CDR1 is SQVTM and CDR2 ANQGSEA. The CDR3 nucleotides read TGCAGCGTTGGGGGCAGGGGGCGTAGCAATGAGCAGTTCTTC. This codes for CSVGGRGRSNEQFF.

The chain couples TRBV3-1 (or the pseudogene TRBV3-2) to TRBJ1-4, with 9 bases that match TRBD1. The CDR3 length is 15 residues. J gave up 11 bases and V 4 bases, and 11 bases lay outside the gene matches. The germline CDR1 and CDR2 sequences are LGHDT and YNNKEL (reference sequence). The CDR3 loop is CASSRSGTGNRKLFF. The CDR3 nucleotides read TGTGCCAGCAGCCGATCCGGGACAGGGAATCGGAAACTGTTTTTT.

V gene TRBV18 combines with J gene TRBJ2-7, with 7 bases lining up with TRBD1. After removal of 6 bases from V and 3 bases from J, the junction contained 5 bases not matched to a gene. Germline V CDR1 and CDR2: KGHSH, LQKENI. The CDR3 has 13 amino acids. DNA of the CDR3: TGTGCCAGCTCCCTTGGGACAGACTACGAGCAGTACTTC. This codes for CASSLGTDYEQYF.

The chain carries TRBV5-1 and TRBJ2-3; 8 bases map to TRBD2. V lost 4 bases to trimming and J lost 5 bases; unmatched junction nucleotides: 12. Germline V lookup: CDR1 SGHRS, CDR2 YFSETQ. This CDR3 has 16 amino acids. CDR3 in amino acids: CASSPGGTSHLDTQYF. The CDR3 DNA reads as TGCGCCAGCAGCCCTGGAGGGACTAGTCATTTAGATACGCAGTATTTT.

The rearrangement uses TRBV3-1 (or the pseudogene TRBV3-2) and TRBJ1-2; 7 bases align to TRBD1. From germline, CDR1 is LGHDT and CDR2 YNNKEL (reference sequence). V lost 1 base, J lost 4 bases, and 9 bases stayed unmatched. There are 16 residues in the CDR3. CDR3 coding DNA: TGTGCCAGCAGCCAAGGCTGGACAGGTTTCGGCTATGGCTACACCTTC. Its translation: CASSQGWTGFGYGYTF.

The chain uses TRBV10-3 and TRBJ1-1; 7 bases agree with TRBD1. V was clipped by 10 bases and J by 7 bases; unmatched bases: 9. The CDR3 is made up of 12 amino acids. Germline-derived CDR1 and CDR2 are ENHRY and SYGVKD. The CDR3 nucleotides are TGTGCCACCCAACAGGGGCGCGGTGAAGCTTTCTTT. This encodes CATQQGRGEAFF.

V gene TRBV19 combines with J gene TRBJ1-5; weak D call: TRBD1 (6 bases). Per germline, CDR1 LNHDA and CDR2 SQIVND (reference sequence). The V end lost 4 bases, the J end lost 2 bases, and 12 bases lay between the germline ends. The CDR3 loop spans 15 amino acids. CDR3 sequence: CASSTGASGNQPQHF. DNA for the CDR3: TGTGCCAGTAGTACAGGGGCTTCTGGCAATCAGCCCCAGCATTTT.

This clone was seen only once. The chain has TRBV3-1 (or the pseudogene TRBV3-2) and TRBJ1-2; 7 bases match TRBD1. Germline V lookup: CDR1 LGHDT, CDR2 YNNKEL (reference sequence). The CDR3 covers 17 residues. V lost 0 bases to trimming and J lost 5 bases; unmatched junction nucleotides: 12. For the CDR3, the DNA is TGTGCCAGCAGCCAAGACCGAAACCCACAGGGGAATTATGGCTACACCTTC. Protein: CASSQDRNPQGNYGYTF.

The chain couples TRBV6-5 to TRBJ1-6; TRBD1 agrees at 7 bases. This CDR3 has 16 residues. The trim removed 4 bases at V and 6 bases at J, leaving 9 bases unmatched. Germline V gene lookup returns CDR1 MNHEY and CDR2 SVGAGI. The chain's CDR3 is CASSFWGTATNSPLHF. For the CDR3, the DNA is TGTGCCAGCAGTTTCTGGGGGACAGCTACTAATTCACCCCTCCACTTT.

V is TRBV25-1 and J is TRBJ2-5; tentatively, D is TRBD1 (5 bases). The V gene lost 6 bases and the J gene lost 5 bases, with 10 bases spanning the gap. Per germline, CDR1 MGHDK and CDR2 SYGVNS. This CDR3 spans 12 amino acids. As DNA, the CDR3 is TGTGCCAGCAGCTCAGGGTGGGAGACCCAGTACTTC. This sequence encodes CASSSGWETQYF.

This clone showed up just once. The genes are TRBV10-3 and TRBJ1-2, with TRBD1 matching over 9 bases. Germline CDR1 is ENHRY and CDR2 is SYGVKD. The CDR3 sequence is 15 residues long. V shed 3 bases, J shed 3 bases, and the junction held 5 bases outside the gene matches. CDR3 sequence reads: CAISDGQGQYYGYTF. CDR3 nucleotide sequence: TGTGCCATCAGTGACGGACAGGGGCAATACTATGGCTACACCTTC.

The gene calls are TRBV6-5 and TRBJ2-1, with 8 bases matching TRBD2. With 2 bases clipped from V and 2 bases from J, the junction kept 5 bases outside the gene matches. This CDR3 contains 16 residues. The V gene's germline CDR1 is MNHEY and CDR2 SVGAGI. In nucleotides, the CDR3 is TGTGCCAGCAGTTACATGCCGGGGGGGGCCTACAATGAGCAGTTCTTC. Protein product: CASSYMPGGAYNEQFF.

This clone appeared a few times. V is TRBV2 and J is TRBJ2-5; 9 nucleotides line up with TRBD2. CDR1 is SNHLY and CDR2 is FYNNEI in the germline V gene. V shed 5 bases, J shed 3 bases, and the junction held 10 bases outside the gene matches. The length of the CDR3 is 16 residues. CDR3 in amino acids: CASSKEGGGAEETQYF. The DNA for the CDR3 is TGTGCCAGCAGTAAAGAGGGCGGGGGGGCCGAAGAGACCCAGTACTTC.